Presented here are 4 T cell receptor beta chains from one specimen sequenced in a study of blood T cell repertoires in COVID-19. Profiled with immunoSEQ multiplex PCR; TCRdb holds only in-frame clones, not every one. The sample shows 95,000 to 120,000 clones, more than 75% of them seen only once. Material for sequencing was peripheral blood. The receptors come from a man in his forties with acute or convalescent COVID-19.

This sequence joins TRBV28 and TRBJ2-1; 11 nucleotides align to TRBD2. The V and J ends lost 7 bases and 9 bases, in that order; junction bases with no gene match: 2. Germline V lookup: CDR1 MDHEN, CDR2 SYDVKM. The CDR3 is 12 amino acids. CDR3 sequence (DNA): TGTGCCAGCATGCTAGCGGGGGGTGAGCAGTTCTTC. Its protein is CASMLAGGEQFF.

The gene calls are TRBV30 and TRBJ2-2; D not resolved. The V and J ends lost 3 bases and 1 base respectively, with 12 bases between them. Germline lookup yields CDR1 GTSNPN and CDR2 SVGIG (reference sequence). The CDR3 spans 15 residues. DNA for the CDR3: TGTGCCTGGAGCCCCTCGGGTGGGAACACCGGGGAGCTGTTTTTT. Translating it yields CAWSPSGGNTGELFF.

This rearrangement joins TRBV30 to TRBJ1-1; D unresolved. Trimming left V 8 bases short and J 0 bases short, with 16 bases between. Per germline, CDR1 GTSNPN and CDR2 SVGIG (reference sequence). The CDR3 length is 14 residues. The DNA of the CDR3 is TGTGCCAAATCCCGGGAAATAATGAACACTGAAGCTTTCTTT. Encoded protein: CAKSREIMNTEAFF.

CDR3 loop: CASSSGRGWVDTEAFF. The CDR3 coding sequence is TGTGCCAGCAGTTCCGGCAGGGGTTGGGTGGACACTGAAGCTTTCTTT. V gene TRBV27 combines with J gene TRBJ1-1, with D possibly TRBD1 on 6 matching bases. The germline V gene encodes CDR1 MNHEY and CDR2 SMNVEV (reference sequence). There are 16 residues in the CDR3. V was clipped by 4 bases and J by 3 bases, with 18 bases between them.